Below are 26 T cell receptor beta chains sequenced from a single sample in a study of blood T cells in healthy people across ages. A second PCR of 7 to 11 cycles used a sample-barcoded 5' primer and a J-beta primer mix. TCRdb re-called the 5' RACE reads with MiXCR, one entry per CDR3 protein. This sample has some 1.6 million distinct CDR3 sequences, with about 35% found just once. Specimen: blood. These receptors were taken from a woman aged 25 to 45 in good health.

Of note for this clonotype: Compared with germline, one end of the junction differs, possibly owing to a read error. V is TRBV20-1 and J is TRBJ2-7, with 9 bases aligning to TRBD1. The DNA end is more similar to TRBJ2-5, so the J call may be wrong. Germline V gene sequence: CDR1 DFQATT, CDR2 SNEGSKA (reference sequence). There are 14 residues in the CDR3. CDR3: CGAPRQGGGETQYF. CDR3 coding DNA: TGCGGTGCACCGAGACAGGGGGGAGGCGAGACCCAGTACTTC.

The V gene is TRBV27, the J gene TRBJ1-1; perhaps TRBD1 as D (5 bases). There are 13 residues in the CDR3. CDR1 and CDR2 (germline): MNHEY, SMNVEV (reference sequence). V was shortened by 7 bases and J by 7 bases, with 16 bases between the two germline ends. The CDR3 coding sequence is TGTGCCAGCACCGCCGGGGTTGGGGGTGAAGCTTTCTTT. Its translation is CASTAGVGGEAFF.

The chain joins TRBV6-8 to TRBJ2-7; 7 positions agree with TRBD1. Unmatched junction bases numbered 4, after V lost 9 bases and J lost 2 bases. Germline V CDR1 and CDR2: MNHGY, SAAAGT. The CDR3 is 12 amino acids. CDR3 coding DNA: TGTGCCAGAAGACAGGGCACCTACGAGCAGTACTTC. Its protein product is CARRQGTYEQYF.

This chain joins TRBV4-1 and TRBJ2-5; D not resolved. Germline V gives CDR1 MGHRA, CDR2 YSYEKL. The V and J ends lost 0 bases and 1 base respectively, with 9 bases between them. The CDR3 length is 15 residues. CDR3 sequence reads: CASSQDPATQETQYF. The DNA for the CDR3 is TGCGCCAGCAGCCAAGATCCCGCAACCCAAGAGACCCAGTACTTC.

There are a few counts of this clonotype. The CDR3 reads CASTKPGQGNTEAFF. The CDR3 nucleotides read TGTGCCAGCACCAAGCCGGGACAGGGGAACACTGAAGCTTTCTTT. The chain links TRBV6-1 to TRBJ1-1; 9 nucleotides line up with TRBD1. Germline-derived CDR1 and CDR2 are MNHNS and SASEGT. CDR3 length: 15 amino acids. Trimming at V came to 7 bases and at J to 1 base, leaving 7 bases not matched to a gene.

This clonotype was seen only a few times. The chain combines TRBV6-5 with TRBJ2-2, with a weak D call TRBD2 (6 bases). This CDR3 region has 15 residues. The V gene's germline CDR1 is MNHEY and CDR2 SVGAGI. With 6 bases removed from V and 9 bases from J, the gap between germline ends came to 20 bases. Written as DNA, the CDR3 is TGTGCCAGCAGGGGACTGGACCCTCTCGACCGGGAGCTGTTTTTT. Its translation is CASRGLDPLDRELFF.

This clonotype has at least ten counts. The rearrangement joins TRBV7-9 to TRBJ1-2; D may be TRBD1 (6 bases). Germline V gene data show CDR1 as SEHNR and CDR2 as FQNEAQ (reference sequence). This CDR3 contains 14 residues. Trimming took off 1 base at V and 2 bases at J, with 8 bases between the two ends. In DNA, the CDR3 is TGTGCCAGCAGCTTAGGGACAGTAAACTATGGCTACACCTTC. Residues: CASSLGTVNYGYTF.

The chain links TRBV20-1 to TRBJ1-5, with D tentatively TRBD1 (6 bases). Trimming cost V 6 bases and J 7 bases, with 16 bases left between them. The CDR3 covers 13 residues. The germline CDR1 and CDR2 sequences are DFQATT and SNEGSKA (reference sequence). The DNA of the CDR3 is TGCAGTGCACAACAGGGCTTTGGGCAGCCCCAGCATTTT. Translation: CSAQQGFGQPQHF.

V is TRBV6-2 or TRBV6-3 and J is TRBJ2-1, with D perhaps matching TRBD2 (6 bases). CDR3 length: 13 residues. The V end lost 0 bases, the J end lost 9 bases, and 9 bases lay between the germline ends. Germline V gene sequence: CDR1 MNHEY, CDR2 SVGEGT. The CDR3 DNA sequence: TGTGCCAGCAGTTACTCGGTGGGGGGTGAGCAGTTCTTC. Its protein is CASSYSVGGEQFF.

This clonotype was counted a few times. The chain couples TRBV7-8 to TRBJ2-7; TRBD2 aligns across 14 bases. In germline, CDR1 is SGHVS, CDR2 FQNEAQ. The CDR3 spans 17 residues. The J segment lost 5 bases and the V segment lost 3 bases, leaving 9 bases of the junction unmatched. CDR3 DNA sequence: TGTGCCAGCAGCTTTCCCGGACTAGCGGGAGGAGGACACGAGCAGTACTTC. This codes for CASSFPGLAGGGHEQYF.

The V gene is TRBV4-1, the J gene TRBJ1-1, with D unclear. The V end was cut by 2 bases, the J end by 5 bases, with 12 bases between. The germline V gene has CDR1 MGHRA and CDR2 YSYEKL. The CDR3 sequence is 14 residues long. The CDR3 here is CASSQLGRRTEAFF. In DNA, the CDR3 is TGCGCCAGCAGCCAATTAGGGAGAAGGACTGAAGCTTTCTTT.

This clonotype came up many times. This rearrangement joins TRBV4-1 to TRBJ2-7; 10 nucleotides match TRBD2. V was clipped by 5 bases and J by 2 bases; unmatched bases: 6. In germline, CDR1 is MGHRA, CDR2 YSYEKL. The CDR3 has 15 amino acids. This CDR3 is CASSDGLAAAYEQYF. CDR3 nucleotide sequence: TGCGCCAGCAGCGACGGACTAGCGGCAGCCTACGAGCAGTACTTC.

The V call is TRBV5-6, the J call TRBJ1-6, with no clear D. Germline values: CDR1 SGHDT, CDR2 YYEEEE. The length of the CDR3 is 16 residues. The V end was cut by 0 bases, the J end by 5 bases, with 12 bases between. CDR3 residues: CASSLGTGYNNSPLHF. The CDR3 bases are TGTGCCAGCAGCTTGGGAACGGGGTACAATAATTCACCCCTCCACTTT.

There are a few counts of this clonotype. An end of the junction differs from the germline gene, which may be a read error. This rearrangement joins TRBV7-2 to TRBJ1-1, with D unclear. This CDR3 is 15 amino acids long. The V gene's germline CDR1 is SGHTA and CDR2 FQGNSA. CDR3 in amino acids: CAGSPTGWREAEAFF. In DNA, the CDR3 is TGTGCCGGCAGCCCCACGGGGTGGAGGGAGGCTGAAGCTTTCTTT.

The rearrangement uses TRBV11-2 and TRBJ2-7, with D possibly TRBD2 on 5 matching bases. The ends were cut back, 2 bases at V and 2 bases at J, with 19 bases in the middle. Germline values: CDR1 SGHAT, CDR2 FQNNGV. The length of the CDR3 is 17 residues. CDR3 loop: CASSLSAGGIRTYEQYF. CDR3 nucleotide sequence: TGTGCCAGCAGCTTATCTGCGGGTGGCATACGGACCTACGAGCAGTACTTC. Full variable domain (outside the CDR3, taken from reference TRBV11-2 and TRBJ2-7): EAGVAQSPRYKIIEKRQSVAFWCNPISGHATLYWYQQILGQGPKLLIQFQNNGVVDDSQLPKDRFSAERLKGVDSTLKIQPAKLEDSAVYLCASSLSAGGIRTYEQYFGPGTRLTVT.

The genes are TRBV20-1 and TRBJ2-7; D is uncertain. This CDR3 spans 15 amino acids. CDR1 is DFQATT and CDR2 is SNEGSKA in the germline V gene (reference sequence). V shed 7 bases and J shed 1 base, with 20 bases lying between them. CDR3: CSEPPYNKASYEQYF. CDR3 nucleotide sequence: TGCAGTGAACCCCCTTACAACAAGGCTTCCTACGAGCAGTACTTC.

The rearrangement uses TRBV6-6 and TRBJ2-4; tentative D call: TRBD1 (6 bases). Trimming removed 7 bases at V and 9 bases at J, with 13 bases between. The germline gives CDR1 MNHNY, CDR2 SVGAGI (reference sequence). This CDR3 contains 12 residues. The DNA of the CDR3 is TGTGCCAGCAAACCCACAGGGCTCATTCAGTACTTC. This gives the protein CASKPTGLIQYF.

This chain joins TRBV5-1 and TRBJ1-1, with 8 bases matching TRBD1. The CDR3 is 14 amino acids. Germline loops: CDR1 SGHRS, CDR2 YFSETQ. J lost 5 bases, V lost 7 bases, and 10 bases had no gene match. In DNA form, the CDR3 reads TGCGCCAGCGAGGATGGACAGGGTGGAACTGAAGCTTTCTTT. Amino acid sequence: CASEDGQGGTEAFF.

This clonotype has just a few counts. The V call is TRBV7-6, the J call TRBJ2-3, with TRBD2 matching 10 bases. Germline V gives CDR1 SGHVS, CDR2 FNYEAQ. Trimming took 5 bases from V and 2 from J; bases not matched to a gene: 7. CDR3 size: 16 residues. CDR3: CASSPWLAGDTDTQYF. CDR3 nucleotides: TGTGCCAGCAGCCCCTGGCTAGCGGGGGACACAGATACGCAGTATTTT.

The chain couples TRBV20-1 to TRBJ1-4; D is uncertain. This CDR3 comprises 13 residues. Germline CDR1 DFQATT, CDR2 SNEGSKA (reference sequence). The V gene lost 3 bases and the J gene lost 7 bases, with 12 bases spanning the gap. The DNA of the CDR3 is TGCAGTGCTAGGGGAGAGTCTAGTGAAAAACTGTTTTTT. It translates to CSARGESSEKLFF.

This clonotype has just a few counts. V and J are TRBV7-9 and TRBJ2-7; unclear D gene. The V gene lost 3 bases and the J gene lost 6 bases, with 12 bases spanning the gap. There are 13 residues in the CDR3. Germline V gene sequence: CDR1 SEHNR, CDR2 FQNEAQ (reference sequence). In DNA form, the CDR3 reads TGTGCCAGCAGCTTTACAGTTTGGAGCGAGCAGTACTTC. It yields the protein CASSFTVWSEQYF.

The rearrangement links TRBV10-2 to TRBJ2-1, with 14 bases identical to TRBD2. Looked up from germline, CDR1 is WSHSY and CDR2 is SAAADI. The CDR3 is made up of 14 amino acids. V lost 8 bases and J lost 10; bases outside the gene matches: 7. CDR3 loop: CASLTSGGAGEQFF. Here the CDR3 DNA reads TGCGCCAGCTTGACTAGCGGGGGGGCAGGGGAGCAGTTCTTC.

A remark on this clonotype: Germline and junction disagree at one end, which may indicate a read error. The chain employs TRBV29-1 and TRBJ1-2; 9 nucleotides match TRBD1. Germline CDR1 SQVTM, CDR2 ANQGSEA. The CDR3 is made up of 13 amino acids. This CDR3 reads CSVRTGASYGHTF. The CDR3 DNA reads TGCAGCGTGAGGACAGGGGCAAGCTATGGCCACACCTTC.

The chain has TRBV20-1 and TRBJ2-7; no clear D gene. CDR3 length equals 12 residues. In germline, CDR1 is DFQATT, CDR2 SNEGSKA (reference sequence). CDR3 in DNA: TGCAGGGCTGTAACTGAGCTGTACGAGCAGTACTTC. Translation: CRAVTELYEQYF.

The chain joins TRBV20-1 to TRBJ1-2; D is undetermined. CDR3 length: 13 residues. Germline V CDR1 and CDR2: DFQATT, SNEGSKA (reference sequence). Trimming shortened V by 2 bases and J by 6 bases, and 13 bases separated the two germline ends. The CDR3 loop is CSARPTPMDGYTF. The CDR3 DNA reads as TGCAGTGCTAGACCGACTCCCATGGATGGCTACACCTTC.

This sequence joins TRBV10-3 and TRBJ1-2; possible D gene TRBD1, 5 bases. CDR3 length equals 14 residues. Germline CDR1 ENHRY, CDR2 SYGVKD. V dropped 8 bases and J dropped 4 bases, with 17 bases sitting between them. As DNA, the CDR3 is TGTGCCATCGGCCAAGAGTGGACATCCTATGGCTACACCTTC. This encodes CAIGQEWTSYGYTF.